Below, one T cell receptor beta chain is given with its context. Its antigen is currently unknown. These data are taken from a study of cytomegalovirus exposure and HLA in healthy donors. Study-level background: Later analysis reported that the 110 or so validation repertoires shared the platform of the approximately 670 first-cohort repertoires.

Study-level points and caveats: In vitro experiments confirmed that three CMV-associated chains were specific for CMV antigens. Some TCR beta chains (about 170 of them) were listed as cytomegalovirus-associated.

Data came from immunoSEQ multiplex PCR; TCRdb stores just in-frame clones and leaves some out. This sample has approximately 190,000 clones, with approximately 84% found just once. The sequence was obtained from a man aged 18 to 35 in good health and CMV-seropositive. Sequenced input: PBMCs.

CDR3 sequence reads: CASSQEMDSVNYGYTF. CDR3 coding DNA: TGCGCCAGCAGCCAAGAGATGGACAGTGTCAACTATGGCTACACCTTC. The rearrangement links TRBV4-3 to TRBJ1-2; TRBD1 is a possible D gene (6 bases). The V end was cut by 0 bases, the J end by 2 bases, with 13 bases between. CDR1 and CDR2 from the germline V gene are LGHNA and YSLEER. The CDR3 length is 16 residues.